This T cell receptor beta chain was captured by sequencing in a study of blood T cells in healthy people across ages. The CDR3 runs to 16 residues. V trimming: 2 bases; J trimming: 3 bases; junction bases outside the gene matches: 7. Germline CDR1 reads SGHTA; CDR2 reads FQGTGA. With a J-beta primer mix and a sample-barcoded 5' primer, a second PCR ran about 7 to 12 cycles. Every molecule of cDNA carried a tag from a template-switch adaptor with 12 random nucleotides. Each CDR3 protein is one row after TCRdb ran MiXCR on the 5' RACE reads. The data contain 1.6 million or so distinct CDR3 sequences, almost 35% of them seen just once; the ten biggest clones take up 10% to 12%. Overall study findings and caveats: Among T cells, TCR beta diversity per million cells dropped roughly linearly as age rose.

Turning to this clonotype: Its matching antigen is unknown.

The source material was blood. V and J are TRBV7-3 and TRBJ2-1, with 7 positions matching TRBD2. The TCR originated in a woman in her twenties or thirties in good health. The DNA for the CDR3 is TGTGCCAGCAGCTTAGTTGGACTAGGGATCTACAATGAGCAGTTCTTC. Its translation: CASSLVGLGIYNEQFF.